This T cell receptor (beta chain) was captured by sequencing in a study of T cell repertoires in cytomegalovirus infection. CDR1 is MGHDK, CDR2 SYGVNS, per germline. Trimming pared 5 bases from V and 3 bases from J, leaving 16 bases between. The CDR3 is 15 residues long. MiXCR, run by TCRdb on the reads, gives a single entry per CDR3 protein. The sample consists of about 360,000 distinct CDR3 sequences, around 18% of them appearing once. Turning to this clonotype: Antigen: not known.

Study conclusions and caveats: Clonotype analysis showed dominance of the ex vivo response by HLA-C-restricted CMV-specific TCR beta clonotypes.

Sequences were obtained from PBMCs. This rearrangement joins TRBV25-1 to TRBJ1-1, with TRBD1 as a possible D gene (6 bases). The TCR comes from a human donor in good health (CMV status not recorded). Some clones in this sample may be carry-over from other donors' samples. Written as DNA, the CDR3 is TGTGCCAGCAGTATCGGGGGGACATCGCACACTGAAGCTTTCTTT. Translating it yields CASSIGGTSHTEAFF.